The 21 T cell receptor beta chains below were found in one sample sequenced in a study of OX40 agonist ivuxolimab in advanced cancers. Data came from immunoSEQ multiplex PCR; TCRdb stores just in-frame clones and leaves some out. This sample has under 80,000 clones; about 89% occur once, and the top ten carry 18%. The sample consisted of CD4+ or CD8+ T cells sorted from blood, taken in a trial of the OX40 agonist ivuxolimab. These TCRs come from an adult with an advanced solid tumor such as melanoma, head and neck, liver or kidney cancer.

This chain uses TRBV19 with TRBJ2-1, with D unresolved. Trimming pared 6 bases from V and 2 bases from J, leaving 11 bases between. This CDR3 contains 14 residues. The V gene's germline CDR1 is LNHDA and CDR2 SQIVND (reference sequence). CDR3: CASRSAETYNEQFF. DNA of the CDR3: TGTGCCAGTAGGTCGGCGGAGACCTACAATGAGCAGTTCTTC.

This clone was detected only once. The V call is TRBV7-9, the J call TRBJ2-7, with 9 bases that match TRBD1. Germline V CDR1 and CDR2: SEHNR, FQNEAQ (reference sequence). The CDR3 is made up of 17 amino acids. V lost 4 bases and J lost 6; bases outside the gene matches: 16. CDR3 sequence reads: CASSSTGGMAGDGEQYF. DNA of the CDR3: TGTGCCAGCAGCTCAACAGGGGGCATGGCGGGAGACGGCGAGCAGTACTTC.

V usage is TRBV7-9 and J usage is TRBJ2-7; D ambiguous. The CDR3 sequence is 12 residues long. CDR1 is SEHNR, CDR2 FQNEAQ, per germline (reference sequence). V shed 0 bases and J shed 6 bases, with 6 bases lying between them. The CDR3 sequence: CASSLATAEQYF. In DNA, the CDR3 is TGTGCCAGCAGCTTAGCTACCGCCGAGCAGTACTTC.

The genes are TRBV13 and TRBJ2-3; no reliable D call. CDR3 size: 14 residues. Per the germline V gene, CDR1 is PRHDT and CDR2 is FYEKMQ (reference sequence). Deletions cut 5 bases from V and 4 bases from J, with 13 bases between. The CDR3 sequence is CASSGRVSPDTQYF. CDR3 DNA: TGTGCCAGCAGCGGCCGGGTTTCCCCAGATACGCAGTATTTT.

This chain uses TRBV28 with TRBJ2-7, with a possible D match to TRBD1 (5 bases). Germline V gives CDR1 MDHEN, CDR2 SYDVKM. The CDR3 is 13 residues long. V was cut by 3 bases and J by 4 bases, with 10 bases left in between. The CDR3 region is CASSLGLAYEQYF. The CDR3 DNA is TGTGCCAGCAGTTTGGGGCTGGCGTACGAGCAGTACTTC. Using reference TRBV28 and TRBJ2-7 for the parts outside the CDR3, the full variable domain is DVKVTQSSRYLVKRTGEKVFLECVQDMDHENMFWYRQDPGLGLRLIYFSYDVKMKEKGDIPEGYSVSREKKERFSLILESASTNQTSMYLCASSLGLAYEQYFGPGTRLTVT.

J is TRBJ2-5 and V is TRBV4-3; 11 nucleotides agree with TRBD1. In germline, CDR1 is LGHNA, CDR2 YSLEER. Trimming cost V 2 bases and J 7 bases; bases outside gene matches: 6. The CDR3 spans 15 residues. The CDR3 reads CASSQTGQGVGTQYF. The DNA of the CDR3 is TGCGCCAGCAGCCAAACGGGACAGGGGGTGGGGACCCAGTACTTC.

The chain employs TRBV7-6 and TRBJ2-7; 7 bases map to TRBD1. Germline values: CDR1 SGHVS, CDR2 FNYEAQ. V shed 0 bases and J 3 bases; nucleotides not matched to a gene: 5. The CDR3 totals 15 residues. The CDR3 is CASSLATGDSYEQYF. The CDR3 DNA reads as TGTGCCAGCAGCTTAGCAACAGGGGATAGCTACGAGCAGTACTTC.

The V and J genes are TRBV29-1 and TRBJ2-1; D gene unclear. CDR1 SQVTM and CDR2 ANQGSEA come from the germline V gene. V lost 0 bases, J lost 4 bases, and 10 bases lay in between. The CDR3 consists of 14 residues. CDR3 DNA: TGCAGCGTTGAAGACTCCGACAAGTACAATGAGCAGTTCTTC. It translates to CSVEDSDKYNEQFF.

V gene TRBV7-9 combines with J gene TRBJ2-7, with 11 bases that match TRBD1. V was clipped by 5 bases and J by 5 bases; unmatched bases: 5. This CDR3 is 14 amino acids long. The V gene's germline CDR1 is SEHNR and CDR2 FQNEAQ (reference sequence). The CDR3 loop is CASSPGQGADEQYF. In DNA, the CDR3 is TGTGCCAGCAGCCCAGGACAGGGGGCGGACGAGCAGTACTTC.

The chain recombines TRBV19 with TRBJ1-3; D unclear. The CDR3 runs to 16 residues. The V end lost 3 bases, the J end lost 0 bases, and 12 bases lay between the germline ends. The germline gives CDR1 LNHDA, CDR2 SQIVND (reference sequence). The CDR3 loop reads CASSMRADLSGNTIYF. The CDR3, as DNA: TGTGCCAGTAGTATGAGGGCAGACCTCTCTGGAAACACCATATATTTT.

The chain has TRBV28 and TRBJ2-5; 14 bases are shared with TRBD2. The last part of the DNA fits TRBJ2-7 better; the J call may be wrong. The germline V gene encodes CDR1 MDHEN and CDR2 SYDVKM. This CDR3 region has 16 residues. The CDR3 sequence: CASRPGTSGSWYEQYF. CDR3 in DNA: TGTGCCAGCAGACCCGGGACTAGCGGGAGCTGGTACGAGCAGTACTTC.

This clone has just one count. This chain links TRBV6-5 with TRBJ2-7; D is possibly TRBD1 (6 bases). The CDR3 runs 14 residues. V gave up 4 bases and J gave up 7 bases, with 17 bases separating them. In germline, CDR1 is MNHEY, CDR2 SVGAGI. The CDR3 DNA reads TGTGCCAGCAGTTCCGGGACACCAGACCTGGAGCAGTACTTC. Amino acids: CASSSGTPDLEQYF.

The chain employs TRBV28 and TRBJ1-1; D remains ambiguous. The V gene lost 5 bases and the J gene lost 0 bases, with 13 bases spanning the gap. This CDR3 has 15 amino acids. From germline, CDR1 is MDHEN and CDR2 SYDVKM. Here the CDR3 reads CASSPFSTVNTEAFF. CDR3 bases: TGTGCCAGCAGTCCCTTTTCCACAGTGAACACTGAAGCTTTCTTT.

The DNA for the CDR3 is TGCGCCAGCAGCCTAGAACCTTACGAGCAGTACTTC. Encoded protein: CASSLEPYEQYF. The V and J genes are TRBV5-1 and TRBJ2-7, with D hard to call. The CDR3 covers 12 residues. The V gene lost 4 bases and the J gene lost 4 bases, with 9 bases spanning the gap. The germline V gene encodes CDR1 SGHRS and CDR2 YFSETQ. The variable domain in full, with the rest retrieved from reference TRBV5-1 and TRBJ2-7, is KAGVTQTPRYLIKTRGQQVTLSCSPISGHRSVSWYQQTPGQGLQFLFEYFSETQRNKGNFPGRFSGRQFSNSRSEMNVSTLELGDSALYLCASSLEPYEQYFGPGTRLTVT.

A note on this clone: A much larger clonotype is one base distant, so this may be a read error. This sequence joins TRBV19 and TRBJ2-1; the D call may be TRBD1 or TRBD2 (6 bases each). V was trimmed by 9 bases and J by 7 bases, leaving 19 bases between them. Per the germline V gene, CDR1 is LNHDA and CDR2 is SQIVND (reference sequence). The CDR3 covers 14 residues. The CDR3 is CASLRGTSHNEQFF. In nucleotides, the CDR3 is TGTGCCAGCCTGAGGGGGACTTCACATAATGAGCAGTTCTTC.

The chain has TRBV7-9 and TRBJ1-1, with D perhaps matching TRBD1 (6 bases). Germline CDR1 reads SEHNR; CDR2 reads FQNEAQ (reference sequence). V gave up 0 bases and J gave up 12 bases, with 14 bases separating them. This CDR3 region has 13 residues. Here the CDR3 reads CASSLAYRELPFF. The CDR3 region has the DNA TGTGCCAGCAGCTTAGCGTACAGGGAACTGCCTTTCTTT.

V gene TRBV29-1 combines with J gene TRBJ2-1; 10 nucleotides agree with TRBD2. The CDR3 is 16 amino acids. Germline V gene data show CDR1 as SQVTM and CDR2 as ANQGSEA. V shed 5 bases, J shed 7 bases, and the junction held 14 bases outside the gene matches. Here the CDR3 DNA reads TGCAGCGTTCGGCAACCTTCTAGCGGGAGTGGAAATGAGCAGTTCTTC. It yields the protein CSVRQPSSGSGNEQFF.

V is TRBV9 and J is TRBJ2-1, with D perhaps matching TRBD2 (5 bases). Trimming took 3 bases from V and 7 from J, leaving 8 bases between them. The CDR3 length is 12 residues. In germline, CDR1 is SGDLS, CDR2 YYNGEE. The CDR3 spells CASSDTGNEQFF. As DNA, the CDR3 is TGTGCCAGCAGCGACACGGGGAATGAGCAGTTCTTC.

This sequence joins TRBV11-2 and TRBJ2-5; D remains unclear. The DNA end is a closer match to TRBJ2-7, so the J assignment may be wrong. Germline assignment: CDR1 SGHAT and CDR2 FQNNGV. The CDR3 has 13 residues. CDR3 sequence: CASSLPQTYEQYF. The DNA for the CDR3 is TGTGCCAGCAGCTTACCCCAGACCTACGAGCAGTACTTC.

This chain uses TRBV11-1 with TRBJ2-3; 9 bases match TRBD2. CDR1 SGHAT and CDR2 FQDESV come from the germline V gene (reference sequence). The CDR3 covers 13 residues. The junction had 5 bases not matched to a gene; V was cut back by 5 bases and J by 8 bases. CDR3 residues: CASSPLAGSTQYF. Written as DNA, the CDR3 is TGTGCCAGCAGCCCCCTAGCGGGAAGTACGCAGTATTTT.

Details on this clone: One junction end disagrees with the germline gene, perhaps due to a read error. This sequence joins TRBV6-6 and TRBJ1-2, with D uncertain. The CDR3 extends over 13 amino acids. Germline lookup yields CDR1 MNHNY and CDR2 SVGAGI (reference sequence). Here the CDR3 reads CASRNQANYGYIF. DNA for the CDR3: TGTGCCAGCAGGAACCAAGCTAACTATGGCTACATCTTC.